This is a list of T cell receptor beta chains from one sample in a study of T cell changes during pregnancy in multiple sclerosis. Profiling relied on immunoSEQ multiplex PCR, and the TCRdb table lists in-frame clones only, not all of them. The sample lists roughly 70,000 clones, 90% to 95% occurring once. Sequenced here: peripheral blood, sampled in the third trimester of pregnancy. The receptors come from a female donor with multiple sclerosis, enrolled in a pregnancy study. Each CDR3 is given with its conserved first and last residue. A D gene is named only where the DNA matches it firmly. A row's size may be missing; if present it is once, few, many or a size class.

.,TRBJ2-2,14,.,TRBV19,CASSRGSDTGELFF,TGTGCCAGTAGTCGGGGGAGTGACACCGGGGAGCTGTTTTTT
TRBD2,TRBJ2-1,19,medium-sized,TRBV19,CARGRWGGLADLVLYEQFF,TGTGCCAGGGGGAGGTGGGGGGGACTAGCGGACCTCGTCCTTTATGAGCAGTTCTTC
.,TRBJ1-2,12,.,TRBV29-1,CSVSRSSYGYTF,TGCAGCGTTTCTCGGTCGAGCTATGGCTACACCTTC
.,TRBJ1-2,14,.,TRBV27,CASSLSGRVGGYTF,TGTGCCAGCAGTTTATCGGGCAGGGTGGGTGGCTACACCTTC
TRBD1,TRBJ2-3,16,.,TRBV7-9,CASRIEGQGYTDTQYF,TGTGCCAGCAGAATCGAGGGACAGGGATACACAGATACGCAGTATTTT
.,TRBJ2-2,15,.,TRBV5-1,CASSTGTSNTGELFF,TGCGCCAGCAGCACCGGGACATCGAACACCGGGGAGCTGTTTTTT
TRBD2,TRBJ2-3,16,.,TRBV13,CASSSEREGSTDTQYF,TGTGCCAGCAGCTCAGAGCGGGAGGGGAGCACAGATACGCAGTATTTT
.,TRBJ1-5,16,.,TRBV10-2,CASSESPGNSNQSQHF,TGCGCCAGCAGTGAGTCCCCCGGAAATAGCAATCAGTCCCAGCATTTT
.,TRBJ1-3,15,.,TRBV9,CASSGLSFSGNTIYF,TGTGCCAGCAGCGGACTATCCTTCTCTGGAAACACCATATATTTT
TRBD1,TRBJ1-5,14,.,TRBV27,CASSSTGVNQPQHF,TGTGCCAGCAGTTCGACAGGGGTTAATCAGCCCCAGCATTTT